The 2 T cell receptor beta chains listed next were all sequenced from one sample in a study of T cells in women clearing cervical HPV infection (dated by TCRdb to between 2017 and 2018). Receptor amplification or capture employed the immunoSEQ multiplex PCR assay. TCRdb retrieved this table from immuneACCESS and kept in-frame rearrangements only. Not all clones are present; in checked studies, unresolved V genes account for under half, and no reason is known for the remainder. The sample table on file contains 45,000 to 55,000 clones. Of the sample, more than 0.8% falls within the top ten clones. Sequences were obtained from blood buffy coat. These receptors were taken from a woman aged 18 to 75 with a cervical HPV16 infection that either progressed to CIN3+ or cleared (not recorded which).

As concerns this clone: The read terminates 3 residues before the CDR3 end, so the remaining end is supplied by the germline J gene. J is TRBJ1-6 and V is TRBV2; no clear D gene. Germline V lookup: CDR1 SNHLY, CDR2 FYNNEI. The V gene lost 10 bases and the J gene lost 7 bases, with 11 bases spanning the gap. This CDR3 is built from 12 residues. Incomplete CDR3 DNA: TGTGCCAAAAGGGCAGTCAATTCACCC. Translated: CAKRAVNSP. The full CDR3 is CAKRAVNSPLHF.

Notes on this clone: The observed sequence ends 3 residues before the CDR3 terminus, with the missing tail filled in from the germline J gene. This chain connects TRBV19 to TRBJ2-2; no firm D call. This CDR3 is 15 amino acids long. Per the germline V gene, CDR1 is LNHDA and CDR2 is SQIVND (reference sequence). Partial CDR3 DNA: TGTGCCAGTAGTATAGATTCCCGCCCTAGTTCACCG. It translates to CASSIDSRPSSP. The full CDR3 is CASSIDSRPSSPLFF. The full variable domain, with the rest looked up from reference TRBV19 and TRBJ2-2, is DGGITQSPKYLFRKEGQNVTLSCEQNLNHDAMYWYRQDPGQGLRLIYYSQIVNDFQKGDIAEGYSVSREKKESFPLTVTSAQKNPTAFYLCASSIDSRPSSPLFFGEGSRLTVL.